This is a list of T cell receptor beta chains from one sample in a study of blood T cell repertoires in COVID-19. Only in-frame clones appear in the TCRdb table, and some are missing; sequencing was by immunoSEQ multiplex PCR. The sample has hundreds of thousands of clones; approximately 86% are singletons. The sequenced material came from peripheral blood. Source of these receptors: a woman aged 30 to 39 who had recovered from COVID-19. CDR3s include the opening cysteine and the closing phenylalanine or tryptophan. The D gene is left open where the match is weak. A row's size may be missing; if present it is once, few, many or a size class.

d_gene: -; abundance: -; j_gene: TRBJ1-2; v_gene: TRBV3-1/TRBV3-2; CDR3nt: TGTGCCAGCAGCCAAGATATGAACAGAGCCTATGGCTACACCTTC; CDR3aa: CASSQDMNRAYGYTF
d_gene: -; abundance: -; j_gene: TRBJ1-5; v_gene: TRBV19; CDR3nt: TGTGCCAGCGAGGAGGGGGGGCTCGGATATCAGCCCCAGCATTTT; CDR3aa: CASEEGGLGYQPQHF
d_gene: TRBD1; abundance: -; j_gene: TRBJ2-5; v_gene: TRBV2; CDR3nt: TGTGCCAGCAGATTAAGTTTGGGTAGGGGGACAGGAGAGCGGGAGACCCAGTACTTC; CDR3aa: CASRLSLGRGTGERETQYF
d_gene: TRBD1; abundance: -; j_gene: TRBJ2-2; v_gene: TRBV19; CDR3nt: TGTGCCAGTAGTATAACAGGGGGAAATTCCGGGGAGCTGTTTTTT; CDR3aa: CASSITGGNSGELFF
d_gene: -; abundance: few; j_gene: TRBJ1-2; v_gene: TRBV2; CDR3nt: TGTGCCAGCAGTGAGACGAGCAGCGATGGCTACACCTTC; CDR3aa: CASSETSSDGYTF
d_gene: -; abundance: few; j_gene: TRBJ2-2; v_gene: TRBV7-9; CDR3nt: TGTGCCAGCAGCTCACGTAGCGGCCTAAGCACCGGGGAGCTGTTTTTT; CDR3aa: CASSSRSGLSTGELFF
d_gene: TRBD1; abundance: -; j_gene: TRBJ1-1; v_gene: TRBV29-1; CDR3nt: TGCAGCGGGGGGACAGGGGCGAGGGCAACCGCTTTCTTT; CDR3aa: CSGGTGARATAFF
d_gene: TRBD1; abundance: few; j_gene: TRBJ1-2; v_gene: TRBV19; CDR3nt: TGTGCCAGTAGTGGGGGACAGGGTGGCAATGGCTACACCTTC; CDR3aa: CASSGGQGGNGYTF
d_gene: TRBD2; abundance: -; j_gene: TRBJ2-3; v_gene: TRBV6-4; CDR3nt: TGTGCCAGCAGTGACCTAGCGGGAGAAGATACGCAGTATTTT; CDR3aa: CASSDLAGEDTQYF
d_gene: TRBD1; abundance: -; j_gene: TRBJ2-2; v_gene: TRBV28; CDR3nt: TGTGCCAGCAGAGTCACAGGGGGAAGCGGGGAGCTGTTTTTT; CDR3aa: CASRVTGGSGELFF
d_gene: -; abundance: -; j_gene: TRBJ1-1; v_gene: TRBV30; CDR3nt: TGTGCCTGGGTACAGATGAACACTGAAGCTTTCTTT; CDR3aa: CAWVQMNTEAFF
d_gene: TRBD1; abundance: -; j_gene: TRBJ2-7; v_gene: TRBV5-4; CDR3nt: TGTGCCAGCAGCAGGGGGACAGGGGGTCTTGACGAGCAGTACTTC; CDR3aa: CASSRGTGGLDEQYF
d_gene: -; abundance: -; j_gene: TRBJ2-6; v_gene: TRBV27; CDR3nt: TGTGCCAGCAGTTTCGGGGGTTCCCCCTACTCTGGGGCCAACGTCCTGACTTTC; CDR3aa: CASSFGGSPYSGANVLTF
d_gene: -; abundance: -; j_gene: TRBJ1-4; v_gene: TRBV28; CDR3nt: TGTGCCAGCAGTTTAGGTAGGGGAACACTGTTTTTT; CDR3aa: CASSLGRGTLFF
d_gene: TRBD2; abundance: -; j_gene: TRBJ2-1; v_gene: TRBV7-2; CDR3nt: TGTGCCAGCGGTAGCGGGAGGGTCCATGAGCAGTTCTTC; CDR3aa: CASGSGRVHEQFF
d_gene: -; abundance: -; j_gene: TRBJ2-2; v_gene: TRBV18; CDR3nt: TGTGCCAGCTCACCACGGACCGGGGGTAACGGGGAGCTGTTTTTT; CDR3aa: CASSPRTGGNGELFF
d_gene: -; abundance: few; j_gene: TRBJ1-3; v_gene: TRBV7-9; CDR3nt: TGTGCCAGCAGCTCCGGACGGTCAAGAGGGAACACCATATATTTT; CDR3aa: CASSSGRSRGNTIYF
d_gene: -; abundance: once; j_gene: TRBJ2-7; v_gene: TRBV15; CDR3nt: TGTGCCACCAGCAGAGATGAGATTTCCTACGAGCAGTACTTC; CDR3aa: CATSRDEISYEQYF
d_gene: TRBD1; abundance: -; j_gene: TRBJ2-7; v_gene: TRBV7-2; CDR3nt: TGTGCCAGCAGCTTGGACAGGGCTACCTACGAGCAGTACTTC; CDR3aa: CASSLDRATYEQYF
d_gene: TRBD2; abundance: -; j_gene: TRBJ2-7; v_gene: TRBV5-6; CDR3nt: TGTGCCAGCAGGTTAGGCCCTGCGGGAGGGCCGGACGAGCAGTACTTC; CDR3aa: CASRLGPAGGPDEQYF
d_gene: TRBD1; abundance: -; j_gene: TRBJ2-6; v_gene: TRBV9; CDR3nt: TGTGCCAGCAGCGTAGGGGCTGGGACAGGTCGCTCTGGGGCCAACGTCCTGACTTTC; CDR3aa: CASSVGAGTGRSGANVLTF
d_gene: -; abundance: -; j_gene: TRBJ2-2; v_gene: TRBV6-4; CDR3nt: TGTGCCAGCAGGAAACAGGGCAACACCGGGGAGCTGTTTTTT; CDR3aa: CASRKQGNTGELFF
d_gene: TRBD1; abundance: -; j_gene: TRBJ1-3; v_gene: TRBV9; CDR3nt: TGTGCCAGCAGCCGGGACAGGGTTTCTGGAAACACCATATATTTT; CDR3aa: CASSRDRVSGNTIYF
d_gene: -; abundance: few; j_gene: TRBJ1-1; v_gene: TRBV27; CDR3nt: TGTGCCAGTAACAGGGTCTCTGGTTCGGCTGAAGCTTTCTTT; CDR3aa: CASNRVSGSAEAFF
d_gene: -; abundance: -; j_gene: TRBJ2-7; v_gene: TRBV4-3; CDR3nt: TGCGCCAGCAGCCAAGCGAGGCAACTTCCCTACGAGCAGTACTTC; CDR3aa: CASSQARQLPYEQYF
d_gene: -; abundance: once; j_gene: TRBJ1-2; v_gene: TRBV15; CDR3nt: TGTGCCACCAGCAGAGACAGGTATGGCTACACCTTC; CDR3aa: CATSRDRYGYTF
d_gene: TRBD1; abundance: -; j_gene: TRBJ2-7; v_gene: TRBV27; CDR3nt: TGTGCCAGCAGTTTCCAGTCCGTCGGCAGGGGGCATGACGAGCAGTACTTC; CDR3aa: CASSFQSVGRGHDEQYF
d_gene: -; abundance: -; j_gene: TRBJ2-7; v_gene: TRBV4-1; CDR3nt: TGCGCCAGCAGCCAAGAAGGCCTAGCTATGACCGAGCAGTACTTC; CDR3aa: CASSQEGLAMTEQYF
d_gene: TRBD1; abundance: -; j_gene: TRBJ1-2; v_gene: TRBV18; CDR3nt: TGTGCCAGCTCACAGACAGGGTATGGCTACACCTTC; CDR3aa: CASSQTGYGYTF
d_gene: TRBD1; abundance: few; j_gene: TRBJ1-2; v_gene: TRBV19; CDR3nt: TGTGCCAGTAGTATAGACTGGACAGGGAGTGGCTACACCTTC; CDR3aa: CASSIDWTGSGYTF
d_gene: TRBD2; abundance: -; j_gene: TRBJ2-3; v_gene: TRBV9; CDR3nt: TGTGCCAGCAGCCCGATTCTTACTAGCGGGAGTGGAAATACGCAGTATTTT; CDR3aa: CASSPILTSGSGNTQYF
d_gene: -; abundance: -; j_gene: TRBJ2-5; v_gene: TRBV6-2/TRBV6-3; CDR3nt: TGTGCCAGCAGTTACCAAGACGGGGGGACCCAGTACTTC; CDR3aa: CASSYQDGGTQYF
d_gene: -; abundance: -; j_gene: TRBJ1-1; v_gene: TRBV7-6; CDR3nt: TGTGCCAGCAGCCATAAACAGGGGAACACTGAAGCTTTCTTT; CDR3aa: CASSHKQGNTEAFF
d_gene: -; abundance: -; j_gene: TRBJ1-1; v_gene: TRBV6-6; CDR3nt: TGTGCCCTGAGAGGGAACACTGAAGCTTTCTTT; CDR3aa: CALRGNTEAFF
d_gene: -; abundance: once; j_gene: TRBJ1-3; v_gene: TRBV28; CDR3nt: TGTGCCAGCAGTTCGCCCTCGGGGTCTGGAAACACCATATATTTT; CDR3aa: CASSSPSGSGNTIYF